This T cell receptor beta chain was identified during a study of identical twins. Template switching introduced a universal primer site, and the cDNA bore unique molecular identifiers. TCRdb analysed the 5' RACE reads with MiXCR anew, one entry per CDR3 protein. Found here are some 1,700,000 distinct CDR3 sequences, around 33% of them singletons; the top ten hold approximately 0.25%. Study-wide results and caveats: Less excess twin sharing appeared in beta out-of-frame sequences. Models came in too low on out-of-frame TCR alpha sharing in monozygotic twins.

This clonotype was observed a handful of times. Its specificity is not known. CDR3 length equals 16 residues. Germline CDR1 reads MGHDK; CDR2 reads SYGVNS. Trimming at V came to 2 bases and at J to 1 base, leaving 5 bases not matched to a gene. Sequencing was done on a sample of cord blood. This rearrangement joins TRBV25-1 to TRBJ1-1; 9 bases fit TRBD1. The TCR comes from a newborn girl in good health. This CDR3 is CASSEPLTGGNTEAFF. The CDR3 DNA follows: TGTGCCAGCAGTGAACCCCTGACAGGGGGGAACACTGAAGCTTTCTTT.